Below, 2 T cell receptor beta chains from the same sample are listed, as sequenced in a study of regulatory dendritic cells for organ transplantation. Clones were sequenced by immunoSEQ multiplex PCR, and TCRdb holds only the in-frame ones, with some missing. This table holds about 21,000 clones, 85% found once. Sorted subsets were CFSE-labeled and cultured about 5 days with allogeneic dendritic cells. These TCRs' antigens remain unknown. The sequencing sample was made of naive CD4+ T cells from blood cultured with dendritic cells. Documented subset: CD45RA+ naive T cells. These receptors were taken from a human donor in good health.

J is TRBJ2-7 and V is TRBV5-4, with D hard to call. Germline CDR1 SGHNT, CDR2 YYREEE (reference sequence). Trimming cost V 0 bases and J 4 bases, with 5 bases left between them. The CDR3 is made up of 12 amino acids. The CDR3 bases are TGTGCCAGCAGCTTGGATAATTACGAGCAGTACTTC. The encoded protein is CASSLDNYEQYF.

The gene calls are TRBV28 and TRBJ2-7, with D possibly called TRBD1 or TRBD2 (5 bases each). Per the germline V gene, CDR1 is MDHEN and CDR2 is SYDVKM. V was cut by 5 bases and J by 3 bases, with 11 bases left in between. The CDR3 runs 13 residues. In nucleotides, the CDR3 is TGTGCCAGCAGTCCCCGGGACCGCTACGAGCAGTACTTC. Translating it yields CASSPRDRYEQYF. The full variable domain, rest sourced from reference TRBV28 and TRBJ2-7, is DVKVTQSSRYLVKRTGEKVFLECVQDMDHENMFWYRQDPGLGLRLIYFSYDVKMKEKGDIPEGYSVSREKKERFSLILESASTNQTSMYLCASSPRDRYEQYFGPGTRLTVT.